This entry concerns a single TCR beta chain. What this receptor recognizes is not known. No base quality values were provided; no much bigger clone lies one nucleotide off. Patients with autoimmune disease history or receiving systemic immunosuppression were excluded from the trial. In every dose cohort, peripheral blood was drawn for TCR sequencing at baseline, cycle 4 day 1, and cycle 7 day 1. Samples were obtained from an open-label, multicenter, first-in-human phase I dose-escalation trial of ivuxolimab. Adults with locally advanced or metastatic melanoma, renal cell carcinoma, hepatocellular carcinoma or head and neck squamous cell carcinoma were enrolled in the trial. Before TCR sequencing, CD4+ and CD8+ T cells were separately sorted from peripheral blood. This specimen comes from a study of OX40 agonist ivuxolimab in advanced cancers. General notes on the study: Ivuxolimab was a fully human IgG2 agonistic monoclonal antibody targeting the costimulatory receptor OX40 (CD134). Prior anti-PD-1, anti-PD-L1 or anti-CTLA-4 therapy was permitted, and approximately 42% of dose-escalation patients had received checkpoint inhibitors. The paper reports the monotherapy dose-escalation portion (N of about 56 patients) of the phase I ivuxolimab trial. The purpose of peripheral TCRbeta sequencing was to test whether ivuxolimab changed TCR sequence diversity and led to clonal T-cell expansion. Partial responses occurred in three dose-escalation patients, of whom one had hepatocellular carcinoma and two had cutaneous melanoma. Among the 52 dose-escalation patients, some 19 had hepatocellular carcinoma, 15 melanoma, 9 renal cell carcinoma and 9 head and neck cancer. Intravenous ivuxolimab was administered to patients every 2 weeks at six dose levels: 0.01, 0.1, 0.3, 1.5, 3 and 10 mg/kg. A male proportion of around 80% and a mean age of approximately 60 years, ranging from 23 to 79, were recorded for the dose-escalation cohort.

The study at large found these results: In the 0.1-3.0 mg/kg groups, partial responders had among the lowest normalized peripheral clonal expansion, particularly in CD8+ T cells. At doses from 0.1 to 3.0 mg/kg, clonal expansion was seen in both CD4+ and CD8+ blood T cells between baseline and week 6. Antigen specificity was not determined for the clonally expanded peripheral T cells. On average, CD8+ T cells showed more expanded clones than CD4+ T cells after ivuxolimab. Low levels of normalized T-cell clonal expansion were also seen in some patients who did not respond.

The CDR3 runs 14 residues from the cysteine to the phenylalanine. Only the CDR3 part of the read is kept: 42 bases, read in frame from the first base. The V and J ends are trimmed by 4 bases and 7 bases, leaving 17 bases between them. From the germline V gene, CDR1 is MNHEY and CDR2 is SVGAGI. For sequencing of the TCRbeta CDR3 region, genomic DNA was extracted from the sorted cells. TCRbeta CDR3 regions were sequenced using the immunoSEQ Assay. TCRdb retrieved this table from immuneACCESS and kept in-frame rearrangements only. Not all clones are present; in checked studies, unresolved V genes account for under half, and no reason is known for the remainder. The sample has roughly 93,000 clones on record, about 92% of them singletons. The top ten hold 0.51% of the sample.

Source: CD4+ or CD8+ T cells sorted from blood, taken in a trial of the OX40 agonist ivuxolimab. The sequence is built from TRBV6-5 and TRBJ2-7; the D gene is perhaps TRBD1, from 6 matching bases. The TCR was taken from an adult with an advanced solid tumor such as melanoma, head and neck, liver or kidney cancer. The CDR3 reads CASSFDRRSGEQYF. The DNA sequence is TGTGCCAGCAGTTTTGACAGGCGGTCTGGGGAGCAGTACTTC.